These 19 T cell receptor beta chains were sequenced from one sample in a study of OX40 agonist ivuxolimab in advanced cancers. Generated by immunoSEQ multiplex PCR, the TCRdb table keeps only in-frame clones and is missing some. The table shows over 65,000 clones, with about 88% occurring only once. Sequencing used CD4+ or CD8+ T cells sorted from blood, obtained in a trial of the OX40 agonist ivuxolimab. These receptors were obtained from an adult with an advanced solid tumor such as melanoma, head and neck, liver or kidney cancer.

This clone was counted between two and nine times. CDR3 in amino acids: CASSQGQGTEAFF. As DNA, the CDR3 is TGCGCCAGCAGCCAAGGACAGGGGACTGAAGCTTTCTTT. This chain uses TRBV5-1 with TRBJ1-1; TRBD1 aligns across 9 bases. CDR3 size: 13 residues. In germline, CDR1 is SGHRS, CDR2 YFSETQ. The V segment lost 4 bases and the J segment 5 bases; nucleotides outside the gene matches: 3.

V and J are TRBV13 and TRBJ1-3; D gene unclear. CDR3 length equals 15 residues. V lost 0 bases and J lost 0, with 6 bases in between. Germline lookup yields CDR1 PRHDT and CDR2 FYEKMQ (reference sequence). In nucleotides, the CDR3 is TGTGCCAGCAGCTTAGGGGACTTCTCTGGAAACACCATATATTTT. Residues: CASSLGDFSGNTIYF.

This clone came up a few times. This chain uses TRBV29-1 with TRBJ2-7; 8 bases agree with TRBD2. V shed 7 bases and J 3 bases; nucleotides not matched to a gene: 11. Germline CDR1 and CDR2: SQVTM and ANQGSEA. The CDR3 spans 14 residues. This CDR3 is CSASRGTRGYEQYF. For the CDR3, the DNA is TGCAGCGCCTCCCGGGGGACTAGGGGCTACGAGCAGTACTTC.

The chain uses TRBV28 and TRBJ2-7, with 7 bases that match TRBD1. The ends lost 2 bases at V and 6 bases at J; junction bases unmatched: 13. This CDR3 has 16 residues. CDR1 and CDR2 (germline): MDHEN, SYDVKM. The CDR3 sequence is CASSLPDRAGIGEQYF. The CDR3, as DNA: TGTGCCAGCAGTTTACCCGACAGGGCAGGAATAGGCGAGCAGTACTTC.

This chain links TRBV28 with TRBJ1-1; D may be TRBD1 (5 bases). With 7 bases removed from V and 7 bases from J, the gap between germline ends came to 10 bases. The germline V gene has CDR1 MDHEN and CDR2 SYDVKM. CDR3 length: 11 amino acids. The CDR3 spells CASIRDSEAFF. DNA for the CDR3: TGTGCCAGCATAAGAGACAGTGAAGCTTTCTTT.

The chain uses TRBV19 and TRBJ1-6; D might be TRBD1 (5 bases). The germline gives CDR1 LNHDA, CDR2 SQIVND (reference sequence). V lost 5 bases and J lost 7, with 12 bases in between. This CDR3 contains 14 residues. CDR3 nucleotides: TGTGCCAGTAGTTCGGACATAGGGAATTCACCCCTCCACTTT. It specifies CASSSDIGNSPLHF.

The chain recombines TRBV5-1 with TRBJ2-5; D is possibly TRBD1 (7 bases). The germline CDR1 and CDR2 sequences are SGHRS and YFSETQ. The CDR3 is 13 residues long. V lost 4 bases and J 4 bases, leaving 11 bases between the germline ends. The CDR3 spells CASSPGDRETQYF. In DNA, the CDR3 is TGCGCCAGCAGCCCGGGGGACAGAGAGACCCAGTACTTC.

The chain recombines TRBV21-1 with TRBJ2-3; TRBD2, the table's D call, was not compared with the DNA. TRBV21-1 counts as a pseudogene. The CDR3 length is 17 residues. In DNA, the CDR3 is TGTGCCAGCAGCACCCCCGGGACTAGCGGGAGCTCAGATACGCAGTATTTT. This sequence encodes CASSTPGTSGSSDTQYF.

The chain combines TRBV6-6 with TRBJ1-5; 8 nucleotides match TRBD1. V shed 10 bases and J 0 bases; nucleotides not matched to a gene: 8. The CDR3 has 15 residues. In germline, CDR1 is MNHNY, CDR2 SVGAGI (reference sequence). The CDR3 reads CATTQGGDSNQPQHF. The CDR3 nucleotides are TGTGCCACCACACAGGGGGGGGATAGCAATCAGCCCCAGCATTTT.

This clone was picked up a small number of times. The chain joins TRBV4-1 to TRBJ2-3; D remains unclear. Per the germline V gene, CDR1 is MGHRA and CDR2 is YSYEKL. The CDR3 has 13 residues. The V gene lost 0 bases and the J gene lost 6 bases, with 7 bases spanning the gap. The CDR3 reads CASSQDLWDTQYF. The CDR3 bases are TGCGCCAGCAGCCAAGATCTATGGGATACGCAGTATTTT.

CDR3 in DNA: TGTGCCAGCAGTTTAGGGTCGCTCGAGCAGTACTTC. As protein: CASSLGSLEQYF. V is TRBV28 and J is TRBJ2-7; no clear D gene. The V and J ends lost 2 bases and 6 bases respectively, with 8 bases between them. The germline gives CDR1 MDHEN, CDR2 SYDVKM. The CDR3 is 12 amino acids.

CDR3 sequence (DNA): TGTGCCACCAGCGCAAACAGGGGGGGCGAGCAGTACTTC. Residues: CATSANRGGEQYF. V is TRBV15 and J is TRBJ2-7; D perhaps matches TRBD1 (8 bases). Germline loops: CDR1 LNHNV, CDR2 YYDKDF (reference sequence). This CDR3 comprises 13 residues. The V gene lost 5 bases and the J gene lost 6 bases, with 14 bases spanning the gap.

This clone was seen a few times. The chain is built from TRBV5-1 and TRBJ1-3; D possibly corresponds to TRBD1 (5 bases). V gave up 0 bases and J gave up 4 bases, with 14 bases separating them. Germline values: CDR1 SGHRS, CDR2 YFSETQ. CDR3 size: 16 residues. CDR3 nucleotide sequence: TGCGCCAGCAGCTTGGTACCAGCCGGGACCGGAAACACCATATATTTT. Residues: CASSLVPAGTGNTIYF. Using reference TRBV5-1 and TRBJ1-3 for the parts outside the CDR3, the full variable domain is KAGVTQTPRYLIKTRGQQVTLSCSPISGHRSVSWYQQTPGQGLQFLFEYFSETQRNKGNFPGRFSGRQFSNSRSEMNVSTLELGDSALYLCASSLVPAGTGNTIYFGEGSWLTVV.

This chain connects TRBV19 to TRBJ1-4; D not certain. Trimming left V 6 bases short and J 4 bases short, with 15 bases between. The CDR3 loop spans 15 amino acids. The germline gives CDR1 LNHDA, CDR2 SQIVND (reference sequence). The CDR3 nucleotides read TGTGCCAGTAGCGAAAAGACTTCCTTTAATGAAAAACTGTTTTTT. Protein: CASSEKTSFNEKLFF. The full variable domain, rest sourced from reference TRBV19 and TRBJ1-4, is DGGITQSPKYLFRKEGQNVTLSCEQNLNHDAMYWYRQDPGQGLRLIYYSQIVNDFQKGDIAEGYSVSREKKESFPLTVTSAQKNPTAFYLCASSEKTSFNEKLFFGSGTQLSVL.

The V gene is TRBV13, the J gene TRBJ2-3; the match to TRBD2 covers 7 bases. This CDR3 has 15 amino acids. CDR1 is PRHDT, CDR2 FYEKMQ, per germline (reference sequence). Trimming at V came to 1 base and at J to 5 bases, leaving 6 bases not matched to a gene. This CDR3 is CASSLEGGPRDTQYF. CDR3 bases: TGTGCCAGCAGCTTAGAGGGAGGGCCGCGAGATACGCAGTATTTT.

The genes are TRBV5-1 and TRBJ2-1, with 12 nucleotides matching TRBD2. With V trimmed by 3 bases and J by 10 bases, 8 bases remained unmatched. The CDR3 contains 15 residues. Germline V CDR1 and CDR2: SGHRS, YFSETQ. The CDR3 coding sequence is TGCGCCAGCAGCTGGACTAGCGGGACGTCAATAGAGCAGTTCTTC. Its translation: CASSWTSGTSIEQFF.

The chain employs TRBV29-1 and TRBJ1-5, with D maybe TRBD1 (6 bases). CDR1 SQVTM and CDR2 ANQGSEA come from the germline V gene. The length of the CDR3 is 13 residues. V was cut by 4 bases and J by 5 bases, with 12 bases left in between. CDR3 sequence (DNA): TGCAGCGTTGCACAGGGAGTATATCAGCCCCAGCATTTT. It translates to CSVAQGVYQPQHF.

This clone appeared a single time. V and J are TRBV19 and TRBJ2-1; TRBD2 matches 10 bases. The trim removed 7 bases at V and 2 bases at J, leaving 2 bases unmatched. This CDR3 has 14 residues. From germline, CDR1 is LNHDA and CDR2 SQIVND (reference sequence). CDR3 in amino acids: CASTLAGAYNEQFF. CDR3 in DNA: TGTGCCAGTACCCTAGCGGGGGCCTACAATGAGCAGTTCTTC. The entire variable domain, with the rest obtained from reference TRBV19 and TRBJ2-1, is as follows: DGGITQSPKYLFRKEGQNVTLSCEQNLNHDAMYWYRQDPGQGLRLIYYSQIVNDFQKGDIAEGYSVSREKKESFPLTVTSAQKNPTAFYLCASTLAGAYNEQFFGPGTRLTVL.

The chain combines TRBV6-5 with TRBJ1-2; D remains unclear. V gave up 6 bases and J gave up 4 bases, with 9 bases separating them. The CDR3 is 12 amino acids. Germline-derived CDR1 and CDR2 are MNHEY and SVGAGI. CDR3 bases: TGTGCCAGCAGCACGGTCGGCTATGGCTACACCTTC. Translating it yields CASSTVGYGYTF.